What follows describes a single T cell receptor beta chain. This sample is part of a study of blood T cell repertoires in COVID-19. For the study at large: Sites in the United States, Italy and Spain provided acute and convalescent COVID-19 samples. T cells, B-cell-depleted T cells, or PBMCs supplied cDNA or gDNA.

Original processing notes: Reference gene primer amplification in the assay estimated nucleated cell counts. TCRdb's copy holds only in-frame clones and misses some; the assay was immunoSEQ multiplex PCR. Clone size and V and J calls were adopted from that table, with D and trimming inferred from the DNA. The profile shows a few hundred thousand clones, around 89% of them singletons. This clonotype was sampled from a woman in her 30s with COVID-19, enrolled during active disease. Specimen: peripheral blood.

The CDR3 spells CSVDSLRAGLDSKETQYF. CDR3 in DNA: TGCAGCGTTGATTCCTTGAGGGCAGGTTTGGATTCTAAAGAGACCCAGTACTTC. This chain uses TRBV29-1 with TRBJ2-5, with a weak D call TRBD2 (5 bases). The length of the CDR3 is 18 residues. Germline values: CDR1 SQVTM, CDR2 ANQGSEA. V lost 3 bases, J lost 3 bases, and 26 bases lay in between. Full variable domain (rest looked up from reference TRBV29-1 and TRBJ2-5): SAVISQKPSRDICQRGTSLTIQCQVDSQVTMMFWYRQQPGQSLTLIATANQGSEATYESGFVIDKFPISRPNLTFSTLTVSNMSPEDSSIYLCSVDSLRAGLDSKETQYFGPGTRLLVL.